The clone carrying this T cell receptor (beta chain) has just a few counts. Its specificity is unknown. The V gene end was trimmed by 5 bases and the J gene end by 4 bases; junction bases not matched to a gene: 9. The CDR3 runs 15 residues. CDR1 is DFQATT, CDR2 SNEGSKA, per germline (reference sequence). The data are from a study of identical twins. Study outcomes and limitations: Weaker excess twin sharing was seen among beta out-of-frame sequences. Among out-of-frame alpha sequences shared by twins, low generation probability occurred in excess.

TCRdb reanalysed the 5' RACE reads using MiXCR and keeps one entry per CDR3 protein. The repertoire holds 500,000 to 550,000 distinct CDR3 sequences, around 24% seen once, with 0.48% in the top ten. The sample was also reused in another study, on yellow fever vaccine responses in identical twins.

The source is a woman aged 18-30 years in good health. The sequencing sample was made of CD4+ T cells sorted from blood. The J gene is TRBJ1-5, the V gene TRBV20-1; 9 bases are a match to TRBD1. CDR3 sequence reads: CSAQPPGQGNQPQHF. CDR3 in DNA: TGCAGTGCTCAACCTCCGGGACAGGGTAATCAGCCCCAGCATTTT.